The sequence of this T cell receptor beta chain was determined in a study of OX40 agonist ivuxolimab in advanced cancers. At the level of the study: An agonistic human IgG2 monoclonal antibody against OX40 (CD134) was given. There were three patients with partial responses, one having hepatocellular carcinoma and two cutaneous melanoma. Study conclusions and caveats: CD4+ and CD8+ blood T cells expanded clonally by week 6 at 0.1 to 3.0 mg/kg.

Germline V lookup: CDR1 LNHNV, CDR2 YYDKDF (reference sequence). The CDR3 runs to 15 residues. V lost 1 base, J lost 5 bases, and 3 bases stayed unmatched. As concerns this clone: Antigen unknown.

The repertoire was sequenced with immunoSEQ multiplex PCR; TCRdb's copy has only in-frame clones and lacks some. The sample lists under 50,000 clones; around 90% were seen once. V usage is TRBV15 and J usage is TRBJ2-5, with 11 bases that match TRBD1. Sample: CD4+ or CD8+ T cells sorted from blood, taken in a trial of the OX40 agonist ivuxolimab. The receptor was isolated from an adult with an advanced solid tumor such as melanoma, head and neck, liver or kidney cancer. The chain's CDR3 is CATSRGDRGVETQYF. CDR3 coding DNA: TGTGCCACCAGCAGAGGGGACAGGGGGGTGGAGACCCAGTACTTC.